These 8 T cell receptor beta chains originate from one sample sequenced in a study of graft-versus-host responses after intestinal transplantation (dated by TCRdb to 2020 to 2022). To prepare the library, the immunoSEQ multiplex PCR assay was applied. The source is immuneACCESS, and TCRdb retained only in-frame sequences with V and J called. Part of the clones is not carried over; for the studies checked, unresolved V genes explain less than half of this, and the remainder is unexplained. The sample table records more than 85,000 clones; over 85% of these occur just once. Jointly, the top ten make up about 0.51% of the sample. For these TCRs, the target antigens are not known. The time point label, as the study defines it: cells obtained before transplantation from donor or recipient. Sample: unstimulated CD8+ T cells sorted from spleen or lymph node cells, taken before intestinal transplant. Source of these receptors: a human donor who received an intestinal transplant.

This clone was seen just once. The chain couples TRBV7-9 to TRBJ2-1, with 8 bases aligning to TRBD2. With 4 bases clipped from V and 2 bases from J, the junction kept 4 bases outside the gene matches. From germline, CDR1 is SEHNR and CDR2 FQNEAQ (reference sequence). This CDR3 has 15 residues. The CDR3 sequence is CASSYSGTAYNEQFF. CDR3 sequence (DNA): TGTGCCAGCAGCTATAGCGGGACGGCCTACAATGAGCAGTTCTTC.

The chain has TRBV27 and TRBJ2-7; unclear D gene. V dropped 3 bases and J dropped 1 base, with 10 bases sitting between them. This CDR3 spans 14 amino acids. Germline V gene sequence: CDR1 MNHEY, CDR2 SMNVEV (reference sequence). In DNA, the CDR3 is TGTGCCAGCAGTTTGACGGGCAATTCCTACGAGCAGTACTTC. Protein product: CASSLTGNSYEQYF.

V usage is TRBV5-4 and J usage is TRBJ2-5; unclear D gene. Trimming pared 2 bases from V and 3 bases from J, leaving 8 bases between. Germline V CDR1 and CDR2: SGHNT, YYREEE (reference sequence). There are 13 residues in the CDR3. CDR3 in amino acids: CASSFDVEETQYF. The CDR3 nucleotides are TGTGCCAGCAGCTTCGATGTCGAAGAGACCCAGTACTTC.

The chain combines TRBV7-8 with TRBJ2-7, with 7 nucleotides matching TRBD2. Germline values: CDR1 SGHVS, CDR2 FQNEAQ. The junction had 4 bases not matched to a gene; V was cut back by 5 bases and J by 0 bases. This CDR3 region has 14 residues. In nucleotides, the CDR3 is TGTGCCAGCAGCACCTCTAGCGGCTCCTACGAGCAGTACTTC. Amino acid sequence: CASSTSSGSYEQYF.

In nucleotides, the CDR3 is TGTGCCAGCAGTCGCACGTCCGCGGGGTCCACCTCACCCCTCCACTTT. Amino acids: CASSRTSAGSTSPLHF. The chain recombines TRBV6-6 with TRBJ1-6; D is undetermined. Germline V CDR1 and CDR2: MNHNY, SVGAGI (reference sequence). The germline V and J ends were trimmed by 5 bases and 10 bases, with 21 bases remaining between them. The CDR3 length is 16 residues.

This chain links TRBV7-9 with TRBJ1-1; D perhaps matches TRBD1 (5 bases). The CDR3 is 14 residues long. Trimming removed 4 bases from V and 1 base from J, with 10 bases in between. Germline V gene sequence: CDR1 SEHNR, CDR2 FQNEAQ (reference sequence). This CDR3 is CASSYGTANTEAFF. The CDR3 nucleotides read TGTGCCAGCAGCTACGGGACGGCGAACACTGAAGCTTTCTTT.

The chain recombines TRBV7-9 with TRBJ2-5, with a weak D call TRBD1 (5 bases). Near its end, the DNA agrees better with TRBJ2-7, so the J call may be wrong. The V gene's germline CDR1 is SEHNR and CDR2 FQNEAQ (reference sequence). This CDR3 is built from 14 residues. The CDR3 coding sequence is TGTGCCAGCAGCTTAGGGCAGGGCTGGTACGAGCAGTACTTC. Its protein product is CASSLGQGWYEQYF.

V is TRBV6-5 and J is TRBJ2-3; possible D gene TRBD2, 6 bases. The CDR3 spans 13 residues. V lost 0 bases to trimming and J lost 10 bases, with 11 bases between them. Germline-derived CDR1 and CDR2 are MNHEY and SVGAGI. As DNA, the CDR3 is TGTGCCAGCAGTTACTCAGGCGGGAAGGCGCAGTATTTT. Protein: CASSYSGGKAQYF.